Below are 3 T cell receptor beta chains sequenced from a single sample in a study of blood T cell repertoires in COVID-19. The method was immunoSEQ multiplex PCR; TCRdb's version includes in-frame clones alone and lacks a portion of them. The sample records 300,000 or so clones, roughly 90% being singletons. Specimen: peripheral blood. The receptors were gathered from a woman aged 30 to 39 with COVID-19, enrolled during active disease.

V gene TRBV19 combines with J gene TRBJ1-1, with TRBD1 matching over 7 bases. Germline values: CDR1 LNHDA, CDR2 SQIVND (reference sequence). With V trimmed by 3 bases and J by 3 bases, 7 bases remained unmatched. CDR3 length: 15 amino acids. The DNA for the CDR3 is TGTGCCAGTAGTATCGGCACCAGGGGGTACACTGAAGCTTTCTTT. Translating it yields CASSIGTRGYTEAFF.

The chain's CDR3 is CASSEADRVHEQYF. As DNA, the CDR3 is TGTGCCAGCAGTGAAGCGGACAGGGTCCACGAGCAGTACTTC. The V and J genes are TRBV25-1 and TRBJ2-7; 8 bases map to TRBD1. This CDR3 spans 14 amino acids. Germline loops: CDR1 MGHDK, CDR2 SYGVNS. V was clipped by 2 bases and J by 5 bases; unmatched bases: 5.

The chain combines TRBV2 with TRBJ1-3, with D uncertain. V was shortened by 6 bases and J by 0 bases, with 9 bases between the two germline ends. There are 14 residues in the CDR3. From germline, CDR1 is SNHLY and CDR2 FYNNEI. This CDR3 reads CASRLQRSGNTIYF. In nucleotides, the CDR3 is TGTGCCAGCAGATTACAACGCTCTGGAAACACCATATATTTT. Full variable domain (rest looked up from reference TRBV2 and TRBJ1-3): EPEVTQTPSHQVTQMGQEVILRCVPISNHLYFYWYRQILGQKVEFLVSFYNNEISEKSEIFDDQFSVERPDGSNFTLKIRSTKLEDSAMYFCASRLQRSGNTIYFGEGSWLTVV.